This TCR beta chain comes out of a study of blood T cell repertoires in COVID-19. In the study overall: Samples representing acute and convalescent COVID-19 were sourced from the United States, Italy and Spain. PBMCs, B-cell-depleted T cells, or T cells were the source of the cDNA or gDNA that made up the material.

The germline CDR1 and CDR2 sequences are LGHDT and YNNKEL (reference sequence). This CDR3 has 12 amino acids. V shed 6 bases and J shed 7 bases, with 12 bases lying between them. Original handling: Reference gene primer amplification in the assay estimated nucleated cell counts. Clones were read by immunoSEQ multiplex PCR, and TCRdb kept only the in-frame ones, dropping some. V, J and clone size derive from that table, while D and trimming were established from the DNA sequence. The profile covers roughly 150,000 clones, with around 90% appearing a single time and about 3% taken by the ten largest. The source is a man in his sixties with acute or convalescent COVID-19. The genes are TRBV3-1 (or the pseudogene TRBV3-2) and TRBJ1-1; maybe TRBD1 (5 bases). Sequencing was performed on peripheral blood. The CDR3 DNA reads as TGTGCCAGCAGTCAGCGGGGCGGTGAAGCTTTCTTT. It is translated as CASSQRGGEAFF.